The 9 T cell receptor beta chains given below trace back to one sample, sequenced in a study of blood T cell repertoires in COVID-19. The repertoire was sequenced with immunoSEQ multiplex PCR; TCRdb's copy has only in-frame clones and lacks some. The table has some 250,000 clones, more than 65% seen once. Sequencing input: peripheral blood. All receptors come from a woman older than 75 with acute or convalescent COVID-19.

The V and J genes are TRBV6-5 and TRBJ1-4, with 8 bases that match TRBD1. The CDR3 sequence is 14 residues long. The V and J ends lost 5 bases and 7 bases, in that order; junction bases with no gene match: 6. Germline CDR1 is MNHEY and CDR2 is SVGAGI. The CDR3 DNA reads TGTGCCAGCAGTCTGACAGGGGTGGGTGAAAAACTGTTTTTT. Protein sequence: CASSLTGVGEKLFF.

In this sample, this clone turned up once. The rearrangement uses TRBV5-1 and TRBJ2-1; no firm D call. The germline gives CDR1 SGHRS, CDR2 YFSETQ. V shed 1 base and J shed 9 bases, with 14 bases lying between them. The CDR3 extends over 14 amino acids. In DNA form, the CDR3 reads TGCGCCAGCAGCTTGACCAGTTCGGGTTTTGAGCAGTTCTTC. It specifies CASSLTSSGFEQFF.

A few counts support this clone. This chain uses TRBV5-1 with TRBJ1-6, with unresolved D. V lost 0 bases, J lost 10 bases, and 26 bases lay in between. The CDR3 contains 19 residues. Germline V lookup: CDR1 SGHRS, CDR2 YFSETQ. CDR3 amino acids: CASSLASPSATMRGSPLHF. Written as DNA, the CDR3 is TGCGCCAGCAGCTTGGCCTCCCCTTCCGCGACAATGAGAGGGTCACCCCTCCACTTT. The full variable domain, its missing parts supplied by reference TRBV5-1 and TRBJ1-6, is KAGVTQTPRYLIKTRGQQVTLSCSPISGHRSVSWYQQTPGQGLQFLFEYFSETQRNKGNFPGRFSGRQFSNSRSEMNVSTLELGDSALYLCASSLASPSATMRGSPLHFGNGTRLTVT.

The chain is built from TRBV7-9 and TRBJ1-2; a weak D match, TRBD1 (5 bases). The CDR3 has 13 amino acids. Germline-derived CDR1 and CDR2 are SEHNR and FQNEAQ (reference sequence). V lost 5 bases and J 8 bases, leaving 15 bases between the germline ends. For the CDR3, the DNA is TGTGCCAGCAGCCTCTCCGGGGGGTACGGCTACACCTTC. The encoded protein is CASSLSGGYGYTF.

The chain recombines TRBV9 with TRBJ2-1; D not certain. CDR3 size: 13 residues. The germline V and J ends were trimmed by 4 bases and 9 bases, with 14 bases remaining between them. Per germline, CDR1 SGDLS and CDR2 YYNGEE. The DNA of the CDR3 is TGTGCCAGCAGCCTGGTTATCCGCAGTGAGCAGTTCTTC. Translation gives CASSLVIRSEQFF.

This clone was recorded once. CDR3 sequence (DNA): TGTGCCAGCAGTGTGACAGGGGCTGGCACTGAAGCTTTCTTT. Translated: CASSVTGAGTEAFF. The genes are TRBV6-4 and TRBJ1-1; 8 bases map to TRBD1. The CDR3 is 14 residues long. Germline loops: CDR1 MRHNA, CDR2 SNTAGT. Trimming cost V 4 bases and J 4 bases; bases outside gene matches: 5.

This rearrangement joins TRBV6-5 to TRBJ2-5; weak D call: TRBD2 (6 bases). V was pared by 2 bases and J by 5 bases, with 12 bases between. Looked up from germline, CDR1 is MNHEY and CDR2 is SVGAGI. There are 14 residues in the CDR3. DNA of the CDR3: TGTGCCAGCAGTTACGCTGGAGGAGGGGAGACCCAGTACTTC. Translating gives CASSYAGGGETQYF.

The genes are TRBV19 and TRBJ2-2; 11 nucleotides agree with TRBD2. The CDR3 totals 15 residues. V dropped 5 bases and J dropped 8; count of bases not matched to a gene: 7. Per germline, CDR1 LNHDA and CDR2 SQIVND (reference sequence). This chain's CDR3 is CASSGLAGGPGELFF. CDR3 nucleotide sequence: TGTGCCAGTAGTGGGCTAGCGGGGGGTCCGGGGGAGCTGTTTTTT.

This chain joins TRBV27 and TRBJ1-5; no clear D gene. CDR3 size: 16 residues. CDR1 is MNHEY and CDR2 is SMNVEV in the germline V gene (reference sequence). Trimming left V 6 bases short and J 0 bases short, with 15 bases between. CDR3: CASRLSGVNSNQPQHF. The CDR3 coding sequence is TGTGCCAGCAGGTTGTCCGGGGTGAATAGCAATCAGCCCCAGCATTTT.